The 14 T cell receptor beta chains listed next were all sequenced from one sample in a study of early T cells in non-severe SARS-CoV-2 infection. One entry per CDR3 protein, called by TCRdb with MiXCR from the 5' RACE reads. The data show tens of thousands of distinct CDR3 sequences, around an eighth seen once. The sequenced sample consisted of whole blood. The receptors come from an adult who was a healthcare worker with PCR-confirmed SARS-CoV-2 infection or an uninfected control (not recorded which).

This clonotype has just a few counts. This rearrangement joins TRBV28 to TRBJ2-7, with 8 bases matching TRBD1. CDR3 length equals 14 residues. The J segment lost 2 bases and the V segment lost 5 bases, leaving 5 bases of the junction unmatched. Germline lookup yields CDR1 MDHEN and CDR2 SYDVKM. Here the CDR3 reads CASSLTGVAYEQYF. In DNA, the CDR3 is TGTGCCAGCAGTCTGACAGGGGTAGCCTACGAGCAGTACTTC.

This clonotype was counted many times. The V call is TRBV18, the J call TRBJ1-1; D ambiguous. The V and J ends lost 3 bases and 0 bases respectively, with 11 bases between them. The CDR3 length is 15 residues. Germline assignment: CDR1 KGHSH and CDR2 LQKENI. This chain's CDR3 is CASSPNPVVNTEAFF. DNA for the CDR3: TGTGCCAGCTCACCCAATCCCGTTGTGAACACTGAAGCTTTCTTT. Full variable domain (remainder filled in from reference TRBV18 and TRBJ1-1): NAGVMQNPRHLVRRRGQEARLRCSPMKGHSHVYWYRQLPEEGLKFMVYLQKENIIDESGMPKERFSAEFPKEGPSILRIQQVVRGDSAAYFCASSPNPVVNTEAFFGQGTRLTVV.

In its sample, this clonotype was seen a few times. CDR3 amino acids: CASRRTGEGNEQFF. CDR3 bases: TGTGCCAGCAGACGAACAGGGGAGGGCAATGAGCAGTTCTTC. V is TRBV2 and J is TRBJ2-1; D is perhaps TRBD1 or TRBD2 (7 bases each). Germline CDR1 and CDR2: SNHLY and FYNNEI. The V end lost 6 bases, the J end lost 6 bases, and 15 bases lay between the germline ends. There are 14 residues in the CDR3. Drawing the rest from reference TRBV2 and TRBJ2-1, the complete variable domain is EPEVTQTPSHQVTQMGQEVILRCVPISNHLYFYWYRQILGQKVEFLVSFYNNEISEKSEIFDDQFSVERPDGSNFTLKIRSTKLEDSAMYFCASRRTGEGNEQFFGPGTRLTVL.

At least ten counts were recorded for this clonotype. V is TRBV7-9 and J is TRBJ1-1; the match to TRBD1 covers 8 bases. Unmatched junction bases numbered 8, after V lost 7 bases and J lost 7 bases. This CDR3 is built from 13 residues. The V gene's germline CDR1 is SEHNR and CDR2 FQNEAQ (reference sequence). The CDR3 loop reads CASNHGQGVEAFF. CDR3 DNA: TGTGCCAGCAACCACGGACAGGGCGTTGAAGCTTTCTTT.

V usage is TRBV29-1 and J usage is TRBJ1-1, with D perhaps TRBD1 (6 bases). Germline V gene lookup returns CDR1 SQVTM and CDR2 ANQGSEA. The CDR3 contains 11 residues. Between the trimmed V and J ends, which lost 3 bases and 8 bases, there was a span of 10 bases. Here the CDR3 reads CSVDGQREAFF. For the CDR3, the DNA is TGCAGCGTTGATGGACAGAGGGAAGCTTTCTTT.

The chain carries TRBV20-1 and TRBJ2-7, with D possibly TRBD2 on 6 matching bases. The CDR3 runs to 16 residues. Germline-derived CDR1 and CDR2 are DFQATT and SNEGSKA (reference sequence). Trimming pared 3 bases from V and 0 bases from J, leaving 18 bases between. The chain's CDR3 is CSASQDAGTTSYEQYF. As DNA, the CDR3 is TGCAGTGCTAGTCAGGATGCGGGGACGACCTCCTACGAGCAGTACTTC.

In its sample, this clonotype was seen a few times. CDR3 nucleotide sequence: TGCGCCAGCAAATTAGCGGGAGAGGCCAAAAACATTCAGTACTTC. Protein sequence: CASKLAGEAKNIQYF. The V and J genes are TRBV4-1 and TRBJ2-4; 9 nucleotides match TRBD2. The V segment lost 7 bases and the J segment 1 base; nucleotides outside the gene matches: 5. Per germline, CDR1 MGHRA and CDR2 YSYEKL. The CDR3 is 15 amino acids.

The V gene is TRBV23-1, the J gene TRBJ2-3, with TRBD1 identical over 8 bases. TRBV23-1 is an ORF, and what it does is uncertain. This CDR3 spans 16 amino acids. The V and J ends lost 0 bases and 2 bases, in that order; junction bases with no gene match: 4. The chain's CDR3 is CASSQSRTGHTDTQYF. The DNA for the CDR3 is TGCGCCAGCAGTCAATCGCGGACAGGGCACACAGATACGCAGTATTTT.

The V gene is TRBV28, the J gene TRBJ2-4; no firm D call. The CDR3 contains 16 residues. CDR1 and CDR2 from the germline V gene are MDHEN and SYDVKM. Trimming took 3 bases from V and 1 from J, leaving 13 bases between them. The CDR3 sequence is CASSFADQTAKNIQYF. CDR3 DNA: TGTGCCAGCAGTTTCGCCGATCAGACGGCCAAAAACATTCAGTACTTC.

This clonotype was detected a few times. The chain links TRBV7-9 to TRBJ1-4; no clear D. Germline V gives CDR1 SEHNR, CDR2 FQNEAQ (reference sequence). The ends were cut back, 6 bases at V and 8 bases at J, with 19 bases in the middle. The CDR3 totals 15 residues. The CDR3 DNA is TGTGCCAGCAGGAAAGGGAGGGAGCCGAGGGAAAAACTGTTTTTT. It encodes CASRKGREPREKLFF.

The gene calls are TRBV27 and TRBJ1-2; D might be TRBD1 (6 bases). CDR1 and CDR2 from the germline V gene are MNHEY and SMNVEV (reference sequence). Trimming stripped 4 bases from V and 5 bases from J, with 11 bases between. This CDR3 has 13 residues. The CDR3 here is CASSWGTPYGYTF. In DNA, the CDR3 is TGTGCCAGCAGTTGGGGGACACCTTATGGCTACACCTTC.

This clonotype was found a few times. The chain joins TRBV13 to TRBJ2-2; TRBD2 agrees at 8 bases. The CDR3 loop spans 16 amino acids. Looked up from germline, CDR1 is PRHDT and CDR2 is FYEKMQ (reference sequence). Trimming removed 1 base from V and 1 base from J; junction bases left unmatched: 2. The CDR3 spells CASSLELAVNTGELFF. The CDR3 bases are TGTGCCAGCAGCTTAGAACTAGCGGTGAACACCGGGGAGCTGTTTTTT.

This clonotype was counted between two and nine times. CDR3 residues: CASSWSGGEEQFF. CDR3 DNA sequence: TGTGCCAGCAGTTGGTCGGGAGGGGAAGAGCAGTTCTTC. The chain recombines TRBV12-3 or TRBV12-4 with TRBJ2-1, with 8 positions matching TRBD2. The ends lost 4 bases at V and 10 bases at J; junction bases unmatched: 6. This CDR3 comprises 13 residues.

This chain joins TRBV18 and TRBJ2-5; TRBD1 matches 7 bases. The V gene's germline CDR1 is KGHSH and CDR2 LQKENI. The CDR3 is made up of 15 amino acids. The junction had 5 bases not matched to a gene; V was cut back by 2 bases and J by 2 bases. CDR3 bases: TGTGCCAGCTCACCAATACGGACAGGACAAGAGACCCAGTACTTC. This sequence encodes CASSPIRTGQETQYF.